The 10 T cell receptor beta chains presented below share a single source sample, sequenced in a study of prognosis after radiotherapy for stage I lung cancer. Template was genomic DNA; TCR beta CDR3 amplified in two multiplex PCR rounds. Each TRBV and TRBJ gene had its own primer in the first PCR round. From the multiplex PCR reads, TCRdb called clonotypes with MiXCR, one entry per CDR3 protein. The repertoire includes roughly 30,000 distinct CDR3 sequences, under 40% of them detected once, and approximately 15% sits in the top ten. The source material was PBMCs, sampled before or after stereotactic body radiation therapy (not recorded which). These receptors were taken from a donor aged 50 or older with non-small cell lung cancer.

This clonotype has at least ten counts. This CDR3 reads CASSPRDYSNEQFF. CDR3 DNA: TGTGCCAGCAGCCCCCGGGACTACTCTAATGAGCAGTTCTTC. The genes are TRBV7-2 and TRBJ2-1; 7 nucleotides agree with TRBD2. Germline assignment: CDR1 SGHTA and CDR2 FQGNSA. The CDR3 covers 14 residues. Losses at the gene ends were 5 bases for V and 7 bases for J; bases not matched to a gene: 8.

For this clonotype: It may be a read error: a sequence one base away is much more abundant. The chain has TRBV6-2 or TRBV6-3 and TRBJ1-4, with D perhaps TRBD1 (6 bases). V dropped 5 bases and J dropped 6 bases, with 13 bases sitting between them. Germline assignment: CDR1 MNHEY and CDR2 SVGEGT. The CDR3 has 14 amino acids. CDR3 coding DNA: TGTGCCAGCAGTGACCAACAGGGTGATGAAAAACTGTTTTTT. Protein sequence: CASSDQQGDEKLFF.

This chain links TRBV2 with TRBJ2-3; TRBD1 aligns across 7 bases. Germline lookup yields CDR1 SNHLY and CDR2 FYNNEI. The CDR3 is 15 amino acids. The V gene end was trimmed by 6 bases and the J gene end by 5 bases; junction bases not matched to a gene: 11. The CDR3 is CASSLDRVEQDTQYF. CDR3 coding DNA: TGTGCCAGCAGCCTTGACAGGGTTGAACAAGATACGCAGTATTTT.

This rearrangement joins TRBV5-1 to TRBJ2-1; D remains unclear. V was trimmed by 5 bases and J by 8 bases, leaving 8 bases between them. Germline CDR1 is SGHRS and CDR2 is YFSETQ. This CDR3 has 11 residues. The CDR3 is CASSFGHEQFF. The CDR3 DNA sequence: TGCGCCAGCAGTTTCGGGCATGAGCAGTTCTTC.

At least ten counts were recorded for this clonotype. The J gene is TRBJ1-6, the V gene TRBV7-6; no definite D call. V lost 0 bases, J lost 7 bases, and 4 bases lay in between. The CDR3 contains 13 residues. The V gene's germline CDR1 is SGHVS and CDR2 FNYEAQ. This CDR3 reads CASSLAANSPLHF. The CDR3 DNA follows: TGTGCCAGCAGCTTAGCGGCGAATTCACCCCTCCACTTT.

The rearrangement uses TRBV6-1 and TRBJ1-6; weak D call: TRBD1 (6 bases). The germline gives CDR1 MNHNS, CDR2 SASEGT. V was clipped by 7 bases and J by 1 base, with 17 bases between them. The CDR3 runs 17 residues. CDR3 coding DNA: TGTGCCAGCATCCCTTGGACAGTGGGGTCCTATAATTCACCCCTCCACTTT. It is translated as CASIPWTVGSYNSPLHF.

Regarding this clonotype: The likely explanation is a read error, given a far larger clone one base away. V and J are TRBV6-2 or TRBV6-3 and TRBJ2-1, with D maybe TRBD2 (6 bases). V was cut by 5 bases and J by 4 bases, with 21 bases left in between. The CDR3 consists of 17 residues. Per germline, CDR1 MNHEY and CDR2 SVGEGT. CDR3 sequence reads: CASSESPGVSPYNEQFF. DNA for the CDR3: TGTGCCAGCAGTGAATCGCCGGGGGTATCCCCTTACAATGAGCAGTTCTTC.

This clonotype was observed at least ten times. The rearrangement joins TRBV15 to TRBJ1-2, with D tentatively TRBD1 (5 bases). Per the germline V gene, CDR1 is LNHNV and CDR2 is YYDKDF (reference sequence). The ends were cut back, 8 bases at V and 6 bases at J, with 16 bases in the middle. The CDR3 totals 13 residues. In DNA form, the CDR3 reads TGTGCCACCGCCCCGGGGCCTGAGGATGGCTACACCTTC. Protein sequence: CATAPGPEDGYTF.

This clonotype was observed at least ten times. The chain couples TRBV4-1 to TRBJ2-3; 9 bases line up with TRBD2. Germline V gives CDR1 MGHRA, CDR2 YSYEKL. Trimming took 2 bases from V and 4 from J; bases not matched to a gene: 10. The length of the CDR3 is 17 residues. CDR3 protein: CASSQRPLAGRADTQYF. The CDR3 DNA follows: TGCGCCAGCAGCCAAAGGCCGCTAGCGGGAAGAGCAGATACGCAGTATTTT.

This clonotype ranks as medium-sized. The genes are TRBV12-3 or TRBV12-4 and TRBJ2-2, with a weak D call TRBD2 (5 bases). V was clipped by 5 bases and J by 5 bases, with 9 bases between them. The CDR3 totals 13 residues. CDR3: CASSVRRTGELFF. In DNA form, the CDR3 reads TGTGCCAGCAGTGTTCGGAGGACCGGGGAGCTGTTTTTT.